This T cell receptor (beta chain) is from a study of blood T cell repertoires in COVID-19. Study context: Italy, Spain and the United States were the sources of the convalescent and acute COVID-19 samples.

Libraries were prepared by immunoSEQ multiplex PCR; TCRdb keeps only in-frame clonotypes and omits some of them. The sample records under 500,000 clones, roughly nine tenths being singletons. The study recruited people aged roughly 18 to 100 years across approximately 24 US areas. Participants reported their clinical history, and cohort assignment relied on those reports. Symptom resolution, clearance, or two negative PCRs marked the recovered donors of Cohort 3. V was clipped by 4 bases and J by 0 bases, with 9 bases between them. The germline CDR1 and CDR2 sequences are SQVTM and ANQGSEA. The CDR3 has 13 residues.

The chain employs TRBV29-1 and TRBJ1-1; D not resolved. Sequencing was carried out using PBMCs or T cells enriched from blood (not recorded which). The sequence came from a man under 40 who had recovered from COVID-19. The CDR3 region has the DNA TGCAGCGTTGCTGACACTTTGAACACTGAAGCTTTCTTT. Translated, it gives CSVADTLNTEAFF.